This TCR beta chain was sequenced during a study of cytomegalovirus exposure and HLA in healthy donors. Primers for the PCR totalled 60 Vbeta and 13 Jbeta. Some clones are missing from TCRdb's copy, which holds only in-frame ones; the method was immunoSEQ multiplex PCR. The repertoire holds about 160,000 clones, approximately 80% seen once, with under 2.5% in the top ten. Trimming cost V 9 bases and J 4 bases, with 10 bases left between them. The CDR3 loop spans 12 amino acids. Germline V gene sequence: CDR1 SEHNR, CDR2 FQNEAQ (reference sequence). The specimen was PBMCs. The clonotype originates from a man aged 45 to 65 in good health and CMV-seropositive. V is TRBV7-9 and J is TRBJ1-5; D is ambiguous. CDR3 amino acids: CASSVENQPQHF. CDR3 in DNA: TGTGCCAGTTCGGTCGAAAATCAGCCCCAGCATTTT.